This T cell receptor beta chain was found in a study of blood T cell repertoires in COVID-19. The study recruited people aged roughly 18 to 100 years across roughly 23 US areas. All recovered Cohort 3 donors got two negative PCRs, got clearance, or saw symptom resolution. Sequencing used immunoSEQ multiplex PCR; TCRdb keeps in-frame clones, though not all of them. Among more than 450,000 clones listed, about nine tenths were seen once. Germline V gene lookup returns CDR1 GTSNPN and CDR2 SVGIG (reference sequence). Between the trimmed V and J ends, which lost 0 bases and 7 bases, there was a span of 15 bases. This CDR3 comprises 15 residues.

The chain recombines TRBV30 with TRBJ1-4; D perhaps matches TRBD1 (5 bases). The specimen sequenced was PBMCs or T cells enriched from blood (not recorded which). The TCR comes from a woman between 18 and 29 years old who had recovered from COVID-19. CDR3 DNA: TGTGCCTGGAGTGTACCCGGGGGGATAAGTGAAAAACTGTTTTTT. Protein product: CAWSVPGGISEKLFF.